The rows below give T cell receptor beta chains drawn from one sample of a study of brain metastases from non-small cell lung cancer. Here immunoSEQ multiplex PCR was the method, and the copy in TCRdb shows in-frame clones only, minus some. The data contain 14,000 to 15,000 clones, around four fifths of them singletons. The source material was primary lung tumor tissue. The receptors derive from a donor aged 40 or over with non-small cell lung cancer. Each CDR3 is given with its conserved first and last residue. D genes are given only for firm matches. For some rows the clone size is stated as once, few or many, or as a class when expanded; others skip it.

clone_size j_call d_call v_call cdr3_length cdr3_aa cdr3_nt
- TRBJ1-5 TRBD1 TRBV7-6 17 CASSLGTGGYSNQPQHF TGTGCCAGCAGCTTAGGGACAGGGGGCTATAGCAATCAGCCCCAGCATTTT
- TRBJ2-4 - TRBV29-1 13 CSVRDLAKNIQYF TGCAGCGTACGGGATCTAGCCAAAAACATTCAGTACTTC
- TRBJ2-2 - TRBV25-1 11 CASSYTGELFF TGTGCCAGCAGTTACACCGGGGAGCTGTTTTTT
- TRBJ2-2 TRBD1 TRBV2 15 CASRGQGRGTGELFF TGTGCCAGCAGGGGACAGGGAAGGGGAACCGGGGAGCTGTTTTTT
once TRBJ1-5 - TRBV30 13 CAWSRTENQPQHF TGTGCCTGGAGTCGGACGGAGAATCAGCCCCAGCATTTT
- TRBJ1-1 - TRBV4-1 14 CASSQGTLNTEAFF TGCGCCAGCAGCCAAGGGACCTTGAACACTGAAGCTTTCTTT
few TRBJ1-2 TRBD1 TRBV9 20 CASSVRRGDFQGVSNYGYTF TGTGCCAGCAGCGTCCGCCGGGGGGATTTCCAGGGGGTTTCGAACTATGGCTACACCTTC
- TRBJ2-1 - TRBV19 13 CASSPRGYNEQFF TGTGCCAGTAGTCCACGGGGGTACAATGAGCAGTTCTTC
- TRBJ2-1 - TRBV5-4 13 CASSLGLYNEQFF TGTGCCAGCAGCTTGGGTCTATACAATGAGCAGTTCTTC
medium-sized TRBJ1-6 TRBD1 TRBV19 15 CASQTGVVDNSPLHF TGTGCCAGTCAGACAGGGGTCGTAGATAATTCACCCCTCCACTTT
- TRBJ1-2 TRBD1 TRBV30 13 CAWSGSTGVGYTF TGTGCCTGGAGTGGTTCGACAGGGGTAGGCTACACCTTC
few TRBJ2-1 - TRBV4-1 15 CASSQDPDGVVGQFF TGCGCCAGCAGCCAAGATCCCGATGGGGTAGTGGGGCAGTTCTTC
few TRBJ1-6 - TRBV6-5 15 CASSYNREGNSPLHF TGTGCCAGCAGTTACAACAGGGAAGGGAATTCACCCCTCCACTTT
- TRBJ1-5 - TRBV9 15 CASSSDGYSNQPQHF TGTGCCAGCAGTTCGGACGGGTATAGCAATCAGCCCCAGCATTTT
- TRBJ1-2 - TRBV24-1 13 CATSDGEVYGYTF TGTGCCACCAGTGATGGGGAAGTCTATGGCTACACCTTC
- TRBJ2-3 - TRBV3-1/TRBV3-2 15 CASSLRGVSTDTQYF TGTGCCAGCAGCTTAAGAGGAGTCAGTACAGATACGCAGTATTTT
- TRBJ2-1 TRBD2 TRBV7-9 15 CASRDIGGEGNEQFF TGTGCCAGCAGGGACATAGGCGGGGAGGGCAATGAGCAGTTCTTC
- TRBJ1-5 - TRBV7-9 16 CASSPGPIYSNQPQHF TGTGCCAGCAGCCCCGGACCGATTTATAGCAATCAGCCCCAGCATTTT
- TRBJ1-3 - TRBV5-4 15 CASSSPGLAGNTIYF TGTGCCAGCAGCTCCCCGGGGCTGGCTGGAAACACCATATATTTT
- TRBJ2-2 - TRBV6-4 14 CASSDGTETGELFF TGTGCCAGCAGTGACGGAACAGAAACCGGGGAGCTGTTTTTT
- TRBJ1-5 - TRBV6-1 15 CASSEYSYYNQPQHF TGTGCCAGCAGTGAATACAGTTACTACAATCAGCCCCAGCATTTT
- TRBJ1-1 - TRBV5-1 16 CASSKTETSLNTEAFF TGCGCCAGCAGCAAAACCGAGACATCCTTGAACACTGAAGCTTTCTTT
- TRBJ2-6 - TRBV30 14 CAWSRFSGANVLTF TGTGCCTGGAGTCGTTTCTCCGGGGCCAACGTCCTGACTTTC
- TRBJ2-1 - TRBV25-1 11 CASSRGNEQFF TGTGCCAGCAGTAGAGGCAATGAGCAGTTCTTC
- TRBJ1-6 - TRBV15 17 CATSRGASSSYNSPLHF TGTGCCACCAGCCGAGGGGCGTCCAGCTCCTATAATTCACCCCTCCACTTT
- TRBJ1-6 TRBD1 TRBV5-1 14 CASSRDRGYSPLHF TGCGCCAGCAGCAGGGACAGGGGGTATTCACCCCTCCACTTT
once TRBJ2-1 - TRBV9 13 CASSVDGWSEQFF TGTGCCAGCAGCGTAGATGGTTGGTCGGAGCAGTTCTTC
- TRBJ2-5 - TRBV5-1 14 CASSLGAKVETQYF TGCGCCAGCAGCTTGGGGGCGAAGGTAGAGACCCAGTACTTC
- TRBJ2-1 - TRBV12-3/TRBV12-4 11 CASSYRNEQFF TGTGCCAGCAGCTACCGCAATGAGCAGTTCTTC
- TRBJ2-3 TRBD2 TRBV5-8 16 CASSFLAGARTDTQYF TGTGCCAGCAGCTTTCTAGCGGGGGCGCGCACAGATACGCAGTATTTT
few TRBJ1-6 TRBD1 TRBV2 17 CASSTGQGAPYNSPLHF TGTGCCAGCAGTACTGGACAGGGGGCCCCTTATAATTCACCCCTCCACTTT
- TRBJ1-2 TRBD1 TRBV9 15 CASSAELGTAYGYTF TGTGCCAGCAGCGCCGAACTTGGGACAGCCTATGGCTACACCTTC
- TRBJ1-1 - TRBV30 14 CAWSVSTANTEAFF TGTGCCTGGAGTGTATCCACAGCGAACACTGAAGCTTTCTTT
- TRBJ2-5 TRBD1 TRBV6-6 13 CVSSRQGAKTQYF TGTGTCAGCTCTCGACAGGGGGCAAAGACCCAGTACTTC
- TRBJ2-1 - TRBV10-3 15 CAISDSEAGRGEQFF TGTGCCATCAGTGATTCCGAGGCAGGCCGTGGTGAGCAGTTCTTC
- TRBJ2-1 TRBD2 TRBV7-2 15 CASSPRLAGRYEQFF TGTGCCAGCAGCCCACGACTAGCGGGGCGGTATGAGCAGTTCTTC
- TRBJ1-2 - TRBV7-9 14 CASSGPDSYYGYTF TGTGCCAGCAGCGGCCCAGACTCCTACTATGGCTACACCTTC
- TRBJ2-2 - TRBV4-3 16 CASSQEGGGRTGELFF TGCGCCAGCAGCCAAGAAGGGGGGGGCCGGACCGGGGAGCTGTTTTTT
- TRBJ1-2 - TRBV4-3 16 CASSQEVRGLYDGYTF TGCGCCAGCAGCCAAGAGGTCCGGGGGTTGTACGATGGCTACACCTTC
once TRBJ2-5 TRBD2 TRBV11-3 16 CASSRGLAGAPETQYF TGTGCCAGCAGCCGAGGACTAGCGGGGGCCCCGGAGACCCAGTACTTC
few TRBJ1-1 - TRBV12-3/TRBV12-4 13 CASRLFDTSEAFF TGTGCCAGCAGGCTATTCGACACCTCTGAAGCTTTCTTT
- TRBJ2-1 - TRBV27 13 CASSFRGYNEQFF TGTGCCAGCAGTTTCAGGGGATACAATGAGCAGTTCTTC
- TRBJ2-5 TRBD1 TRBV15 17 CATRATTGVPYQETQYF TGTGCCACCAGAGCTACTACAGGGGTCCCGTACCAAGAGACCCAGTACTTC
- TRBJ1-3 - TRBV2 15 CASSDSSGAGNTIYF TGTGCCAGCAGTGATTCGAGCGGTGCAGGAAACACCATATATTTT
- TRBJ1-1 - TRBV7-8 13 CASLVQLNTEAFF TGTGCCAGCCTTGTACAGCTGAACACTGAAGCTTTCTTT
few TRBJ1-2 - TRBV30 15 CAWSVLPGRYYGYTF TGTGCCTGGAGTGTACTTCCGGGACGGTACTATGGCTACACCTTC
- TRBJ1-2 - TRBV3-1/TRBV3-2 15 CASSQDSTGYYGYTF TGTGCCAGCAGCCAAGACTCGACAGGTTACTATGGCTACACCTTC
- TRBJ2-5 - TRBV7-2 13 CASSFHLGETQYF TGTGCCAGCAGCTTTCACCTCGGAGAGACCCAGTACTTC
- TRBJ2-6 - TRBV30 13 CALTVGGANVLTF TGTGCCTTGACGGTAGGCGGGGCCAACGTCCTGACTTTC